The 13 T cell receptor beta chains below come from one sample, sequenced in a study of breast tumors, draining lymph nodes, adjacent tissues. Axillary draining lymph nodes of breast cancer patients supplied the node samples. TCRdb re-analysed the multiplex PCR reads in MiXCR, keeping a single row per CDR3 protein. This table has 150,000 to 250,000 distinct CDR3 sequences, around 29% appearing once. Sequencing used axillary lymph node tissue. These TCRs come from a female donor with breast cancer. Some clones in this sample may be carry-over from other donors' samples.

This clonotype has ten or more counts. This chain connects TRBV6-5 to TRBJ1-2; maybe TRBD1 (5 bases). The CDR3 covers 14 residues. V dropped 0 bases and J dropped 1 base, with 6 bases sitting between them. Germline assignment: CDR1 MNHEY and CDR2 SVGAGI. CDR3 loop: CASSYSGGNYGYTF. For the CDR3, the DNA is TGTGCCAGCAGTTACTCGGGGGGTAACTATGGCTACACCTTC.

In regard to this clonotype: Germline is not matched at one junction end, which may reflect a read error. CDR3 in amino acids: CASSQAGGPQHF. The DNA for the CDR3 is TGTGCCAGCAGTCAAGCGGGAGGACCCCAGCACTTC. The gene calls are TRBV6-1 and TRBJ2-7; TRBD2 matches at 9 bases. Looked up from germline, CDR1 is MNHNS and CDR2 is SASEGT. The CDR3 totals 12 residues.

This clonotype occurred once. The chain has TRBV7-8 and TRBJ1-5, with D possibly TRBD1 on 6 matching bases. CDR3 length: 16 amino acids. From germline, CDR1 is SGHVS and CDR2 FQNEAQ. This CDR3 is CAYQPGQPEGNQPQHF. CDR3 nucleotides: TGTGCTTATCAGCCTGGACAGCCCGAGGGCAATCAGCCCCAGCATTTT. The whole variable domain, remainder taken from reference TRBV7-8 and TRBJ1-5, is GAGVSQSPRYKVAKRGQDVALRCDPISGHVSLFWYQQALGQGPEFLTYFQNEAQLDKSGLPSDRFFAERPEGSVSTLKIQRTQQEDSAVYLCAYQPGQPEGNQPQHFGDGTRLSIL.

Note on this clonotype: A much larger clonotype is one base distant, so this may be a read error. The rearrangement uses TRBV20-1 and TRBJ1-5; 7 nucleotides align to TRBD1. The V segment lost 5 bases and the J segment 3 bases; nucleotides outside the gene matches: 13. Germline CDR1 and CDR2: DFQATT and SNEGSKA (reference sequence). This CDR3 spans 16 amino acids. CDR3 nucleotides: TGCAGTGCTTATCCGTCTCAGGGGGGAGCCAATCAGCCCCAGCATTTT. It translates to CSAYPSQGGANQPQHF.

The chain carries TRBV6-1 and TRBJ1-1, with 10 bases that match TRBD1. There are 16 residues in the CDR3. V shed 5 bases and J 5 bases; nucleotides not matched to a gene: 11. The germline CDR1 and CDR2 sequences are MNHNS and SASEGT. CDR3 nucleotide sequence: TGTGCCAGCAGTCTCAGACAGGGGGCGAATCGAACTGAAGCTTTCTTT. This encodes CASSLRQGANRTEAFF.

CDR3 sequence: CASSAPRGIYGYTF. The CDR3, as DNA: TGTGCCAGCAGCGCACCCCGGGGGATCTATGGCTACACCTTC. This chain connects TRBV7-9 to TRBJ1-2; maybe TRBD1 (5 bases). Germline V CDR1 and CDR2: SEHNR, FQNEAQ (reference sequence). V gave up 5 bases and J gave up 4 bases, with 14 bases separating them. The CDR3 has 14 amino acids.

In its sample, this clonotype was seen many times. The chain links TRBV5-1 to TRBJ2-7; 8 positions agree with TRBD2. The CDR3 covers 18 residues. V lost 0 bases and J lost 6; bases outside the gene matches: 17. Per the germline V gene, CDR1 is SGHRS and CDR2 is YFSETQ. The CDR3: CASSLGPGVVRGDSEQYF. In DNA form, the CDR3 reads TGCGCCAGCAGCTTGGGACCGGGGGTAGTGCGGGGGGACTCCGAGCAGTACTTC.

The V gene is TRBV7-3, the J gene TRBJ1-4, with D perhaps matching TRBD1 (6 bases). Germline V gene data show CDR1 as SGHTA and CDR2 as FQGTGA. V was trimmed by 6 bases and J by 3 bases, leaving 32 bases between them. The CDR3 has 21 amino acids. The chain's CDR3 is CASRPTHREHRGGQANEKLFF. CDR3 nucleotides: TGTGCCAGCAGACCAACCCACAGGGAACACCGGGGAGGGCAGGCTAATGAAAAACTGTTTTTT.

J is TRBJ2-7 and V is TRBV7-7; 10 bases are shared with TRBD1. Germline values: CDR1 SSHAT, CDR2 FNYEAQ (reference sequence). This CDR3 is built from 14 residues. This CDR3 reads CARGDRGLGYEQYF. The DNA for the CDR3 is TGTGCTAGAGGGGACAGGGGTCTGGGCTACGAGCAGTACTTC.

This clonotype has a count of ten or more. As DNA, the CDR3 is TGTGCCTGGAGTGTAAGGAGTTTTAAAGGGACAGCGGGCGATGGCTACACCTTC. It yields the protein CAWSVRSFKGTAGDGYTF. The chain uses TRBV30 and TRBJ1-2, with 7 bases identical to TRBD1. Losses at the gene ends were 0 bases for V and 6 bases for J; bases not matched to a gene: 19. Germline V gene sequence: CDR1 GTSNPN, CDR2 SVGIG (reference sequence). The CDR3 runs to 18 residues.

Comments on this clonotype: This likely comes from a read error, as the CDR3 has no conserved phenylalanine or tryptophan at its end. The DNA is omitted, as the CDR3 cannot be located on it reliably, and the CDR3 follows TCRdb's listing. CDR3 amino acids: CATSDWTANTGELMS. The genes are TRBV24-1 and TRBJ2-2; the table's D call, TRBD1, has no DNA check behind it. Germline-derived CDR1 and CDR2 are KGHDR and SFDVKD. The CDR3 numbers 15 amino acids, ends counted.

This clonotype was seen only once. The chain joins TRBV10-3 to TRBJ1-2, with D perhaps matching TRBD1 (6 bases). This CDR3 has 12 residues. The germline CDR1 and CDR2 sequences are ENHRY and SYGVKD. The CDR3 region has the DNA TGTGCTCCCCTAGTGAGGGGGTATGGCTACACCTTC. It specifies CAPLVRGYGYTF.

This clonotype was counted at least ten times. V gene TRBV7-2 combines with J gene TRBJ2-1; TRBD2 aligns across 16 bases. CDR1 is SGHTA and CDR2 is FQGNSA in the germline V gene. The CDR3 runs to 20 residues. The ends lost 4 bases at V and 0 bases at J; junction bases unmatched: 9. For the CDR3, the DNA is TGTGCCAGCAGCTCAGCCGGGACTAGCGGGAGGGCCCACTCCTACAATGAGCAGTTCTTC. This codes for CASSSAGTSGRAHSYNEQFF.